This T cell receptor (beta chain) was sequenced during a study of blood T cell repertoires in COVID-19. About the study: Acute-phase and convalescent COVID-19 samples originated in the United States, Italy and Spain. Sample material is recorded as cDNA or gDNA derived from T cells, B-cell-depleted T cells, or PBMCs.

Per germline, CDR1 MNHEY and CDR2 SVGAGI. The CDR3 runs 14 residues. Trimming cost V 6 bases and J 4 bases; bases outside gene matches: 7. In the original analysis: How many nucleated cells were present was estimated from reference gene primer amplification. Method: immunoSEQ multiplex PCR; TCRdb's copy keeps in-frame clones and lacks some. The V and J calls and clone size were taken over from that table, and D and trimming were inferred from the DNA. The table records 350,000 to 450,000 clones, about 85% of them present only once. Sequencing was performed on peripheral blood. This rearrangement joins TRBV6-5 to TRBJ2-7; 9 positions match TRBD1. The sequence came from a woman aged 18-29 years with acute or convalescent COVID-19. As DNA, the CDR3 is TGTGCCAGCAGCGGAACAGGGGGCCCTTACGAGCAGTACTTC. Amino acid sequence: CASSGTGGPYEQYF.